One and the same sample provided the 4 T cell receptor beta chains below, sequenced in a study of cytomegalovirus exposure and HLA in healthy donors. The PCR was carried out with 60 Vbeta primers and 13 Jbeta primers. The method was immunoSEQ multiplex PCR; TCRdb's version includes in-frame clones alone and lacks a portion of them. Of around 120,000 clones in the sample, about 80% were seen once. The sequenced material came from PBMCs. The receptors were sampled from a man aged 45-65 years in good health and CMV-seropositive.

V is TRBV5-1 and J is TRBJ1-2; D uncertain. CDR1 SGHRS and CDR2 YFSETQ come from the germline V gene. This CDR3 has 14 residues. V lost 4 bases, J lost 4 bases, and 14 bases lay in between. CDR3 protein: CASSPLSSGYGYTF. The CDR3 region has the DNA TGCGCCAGCAGCCCGTTATCGAGCGGCTATGGCTACACCTTC.

The table lists this clone with a few counts. The gene calls are TRBV4-1 and TRBJ1-1; D is possibly TRBD1 (5 bases). This CDR3 region has 15 residues. V lost 1 base to trimming and J lost 0 bases, with 9 bases between them. Germline V lookup: CDR1 MGHRA, CDR2 YSYEKL. The CDR3 nucleotides read TGCGCCAGCAGCCAAGGGGGCAGGGTGAACACTGAAGCTTTCTTT. This sequence encodes CASSQGGRVNTEAFF.

The sample holds a few counts of this clone. This chain uses TRBV15 with TRBJ1-2; D is perhaps TRBD1 (5 bases). Trimming shortened V by 4 bases and J by 2 bases, and 11 bases separated the two germline ends. Germline values: CDR1 LNHNV, CDR2 YYDKDF (reference sequence). CDR3 length: 14 amino acids. The CDR3 sequence: CATSTAGRNYGYTF. In nucleotides, the CDR3 is TGTGCCACCAGCACGGCAGGGAGGAACTATGGCTACACCTTC.

CDR3 in DNA: TGTGCCACCAGCAGAGCACGGGACTATTCACCCCTCCACTTT. It is translated as CATSRARDYSPLHF. This chain joins TRBV15 and TRBJ1-6; perhaps TRBD1 as D (5 bases). Deletions cut 1 base from V and 8 bases from J, with 9 bases between. Germline values: CDR1 LNHNV, CDR2 YYDKDF (reference sequence). The length of the CDR3 is 14 residues.